The clone carrying this T cell receptor (beta chain) was counted at least ten times. What it binds is unknown. Investigators profiled TCR beta VDJ and CDR3 from genomic DNA template. One entry per CDR3 protein, called by TCRdb with MiXCR from the reads. The table shows fewer than 250,000 distinct CDR3 sequences, with approximately 49% occurring only once. This sample is part of a study of CD8+CD57+ T cells in acquired aplastic anemia. Study as a whole: Healthy donor CD4+ cell samples had a mean of roughly 9.8 million reads. Study-wide findings and caveats: Found in both controls and patients were approximately 31 CD8+ CDR3 sequences. No significant patient-versus-control difference appeared in CD8+ Simpson's diversity.

J gave up 4 bases and V 3 bases, and 9 bases lay outside the gene matches. The CDR3 covers 17 residues. Germline V gives CDR1 LNHDA, CDR2 SQIVND (reference sequence). This chain connects TRBV19 to TRBJ1-6, with TRBD1 matching 7 bases. Sequencing was carried out using sorted CD4+, CD8+, or CD8+CD57+ T cells (not recorded which) from PBMCs. The origin of this receptor is a human donor in good health, serving as a control. In DNA form, the CDR3 reads TGTGCCAGTAGTATGAGTCGGGACAGCGCGTATAATTCACCCCTCCACTTT. It is translated as CASSMSRDSAYNSPLHF.